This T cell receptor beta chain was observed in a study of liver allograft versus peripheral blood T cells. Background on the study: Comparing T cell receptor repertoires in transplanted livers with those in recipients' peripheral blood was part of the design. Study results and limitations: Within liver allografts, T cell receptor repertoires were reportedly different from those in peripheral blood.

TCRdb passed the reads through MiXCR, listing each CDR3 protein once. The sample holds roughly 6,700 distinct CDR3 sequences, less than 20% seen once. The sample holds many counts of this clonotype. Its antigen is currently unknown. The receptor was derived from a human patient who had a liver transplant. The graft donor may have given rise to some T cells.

The CDR3 DNA is TGTGCCAGCAGATCGGTCAATGAGCAGTTCTTC. Translation gives CASRSVNEQFF. V and J are TRBV6-1 and TRBJ2-1, with no clear D. V lost 6 bases, J lost 6 bases, and 6 bases lay in between. The germline V gene has CDR1 MNHNS and CDR2 SASEGT. This CDR3 has 11 residues.